This T cell receptor beta chain was retrieved from a study of blood T cell repertoires in COVID-19. Produced via immunoSEQ multiplex PCR; TCRdb's table is partial and in-frame only. The sample yields some 330,000 clones, approximately 90% seen once. Germline values: CDR1 KGHDR, CDR2 SFDVKD. The ends lost 1 base at V and 2 bases at J; junction bases unmatched: 8. The CDR3 totals 20 residues. This receptor was obtained from a man aged 25-45 years who had recovered from COVID-19. Source material: PBMCs or T cells enriched from blood (not recorded which). The chain links TRBV24-1 to TRBJ2-1, with TRBD2 matching 15 bases. CDR3 coding DNA: TGTGCCACCAGTGATTTTCCGGGACTAGCGGGGGGTGCCGCCTACAATGAGCAGTTCTTC. This sequence encodes CATSDFPGLAGGAAYNEQFF.